The 7 T cell receptor beta chains in this list originate from one sample, sequenced in a study of blood T cell repertoires in COVID-19. The method was immunoSEQ multiplex PCR; TCRdb's version includes in-frame clones alone and lacks a portion of them. The sample carries under 250,000 clones, roughly 84% recorded once. Sequencing was carried out using peripheral blood. The receptors shown here come from a man in his fifties or sixties with active or convalescent COVID-19.

The J gene is TRBJ2-5, the V gene TRBV4-3, with 13 positions matching TRBD2. The V gene's germline CDR1 is LGHNA and CDR2 YSLEER. With 4 bases clipped from V and 2 bases from J, the junction kept 7 bases outside the gene matches. This CDR3 region has 17 residues. The CDR3 region is CASSPRLAGGLQETQYF. The CDR3 DNA is TGCGCCAGCAGCCCCAGACTAGCGGGGGGTCTACAAGAGACCCAGTACTTC.

J is TRBJ1-1 and V is TRBV28; 8 nucleotides align to TRBD1. Looked up from germline, CDR1 is MDHEN and CDR2 is SYDVKM. The length of the CDR3 is 15 residues. The trim removed 2 bases at V and 4 bases at J, leaving 6 bases unmatched. CDR3 protein: CASSLRQGLGTEAFF. The CDR3 DNA is TGTGCCAGCAGTTTACGACAGGGGCTGGGCACTGAAGCTTTCTTT. The whole variable domain, filled in from reference TRBV28 and TRBJ1-1, reads DVKVTQSSRYLVKRTGEKVFLECVQDMDHENMFWYRQDPGLGLRLIYFSYDVKMKEKGDIPEGYSVSREKKERFSLILESASTNQTSMYLCASSLRQGLGTEAFFGQGTRLTVV.

The V gene is TRBV7-2, the J gene TRBJ2-1, with D possibly being TRBD1 (6 bases). This CDR3 is 14 amino acids long. Germline loops: CDR1 SGHTA, CDR2 FQGNSA. V lost 0 bases, J lost 6 bases, and 9 bases lay in between. Here the CDR3 DNA reads TGTGCCAGCAGCTTAGCGGGGGCGTTCAATGAGCAGTTCTTC. Its protein is CASSLAGAFNEQFF.

The chain couples TRBV12-3 or TRBV12-4 to TRBJ2-1; possibly TRBD2 for D (6 bases). V shed 8 bases and J shed 3 bases, with 11 bases lying between them. This CDR3 contains 13 residues. CDR3 in amino acids: CASGVADYNEQFF. The DNA of the CDR3 is TGTGCCAGCGGGGTAGCGGACTACAATGAGCAGTTCTTC.

This clone has more than one count but fewer than ten. This sequence joins TRBV3-1 (or the pseudogene TRBV3-2) and TRBJ2-5; 7 positions agree with TRBD2. This CDR3 region has 15 residues. V lost 1 base and J lost 1; bases outside the gene matches: 3. The V gene's germline CDR1 is LGHDT and CDR2 YNNKEL (reference sequence). CDR3 sequence reads: CASSQVGRAQETQYF. The CDR3 DNA reads TGTGCCAGCAGCCAAGTTGGGAGGGCCCAAGAGACCCAGTACTTC.

This clone was detected a few times. This chain links TRBV4-1 with TRBJ1-2, with 8 nucleotides matching TRBD1. Trimming removed 4 bases from V and 2 bases from J; junction bases left unmatched: 3. Per germline, CDR1 MGHRA and CDR2 YSYEKL. The CDR3 is made up of 14 amino acids. The CDR3 loop is CASSLRQGNYGYTF. CDR3 DNA sequence: TGCGCCAGCAGCCTACGACAGGGGAACTATGGCTACACCTTC.

This chain links TRBV10-3 with TRBJ2-7; 10 bases are shared with TRBD2. V lost 6 bases and J lost 0; bases outside the gene matches: 5. The CDR3 runs to 15 residues. The germline V gene has CDR1 ENHRY and CDR2 SYGVKD. The CDR3 region is CAIRVGLADSYEQYF. The CDR3 DNA reads as TGTGCCATCAGGGTAGGACTAGCGGACTCCTACGAGCAGTACTTC.